The 21 T cell receptor beta chains listed next were all sequenced from one sample in a study of graft-versus-host responses after intestinal transplantation. Libraries were prepared by immunoSEQ multiplex PCR; TCRdb keeps only in-frame clonotypes and omits some of them. The table shows 25,000 to 30,000 clones, with 87% occurring only once. Specimen: PBMCs, collected approximately 460 days after intestinal transplantation. The receptors here all came from a human patient who received an intestinal transplant, so some T cells may come from the graft donor.

Only one count was recorded for this clone. V and J are TRBV19 and TRBJ2-7; TRBD2 matches at 7 bases. The CDR3 sequence is 14 residues long. V lost 4 bases, J lost 6 bases, and 9 bases stayed unmatched. Germline lookup yields CDR1 LNHDA and CDR2 SQIVND (reference sequence). The DNA of the CDR3 is TGTGCCAGTAGTACGGGAGGAATCCGCGGCGAGCAGTACTTC. Translated: CASSTGGIRGEQYF.

The chain links TRBV28 to TRBJ1-2; no clear D gene. The CDR3 is made up of 11 amino acids. V was clipped by 10 bases and J by 2 bases, with 8 bases between them. Per the germline V gene, CDR1 is MDHEN and CDR2 is SYDVKM. The CDR3 DNA is TGTGCCACCTTACTGAACTATGGCTACACCTTC. Its translation is CATLLNYGYTF.

As regards this clone: Germline and junction disagree at one end, which may indicate a read error. V gene TRBV9 combines with J gene TRBJ2-5; D gene ambiguous. This CDR3 comprises 13 residues. Germline CDR1 reads SGDLS; CDR2 reads YYNGEE. The CDR3 protein is CASGVDGQETQYF. The CDR3 nucleotides are TGTGCCAGCGGCGTGGACGGCCAAGAGACCCAGTACTTC.

The chain combines TRBV4-3 with TRBJ1-2, with D possibly TRBD1 on 5 matching bases. Germline assignment: CDR1 LGHNA and CDR2 YSLEER. Trimming took off 1 base at V and 8 bases at J, with 14 bases between the two ends. The CDR3 is made up of 14 amino acids. The CDR3 here is CASSQGSGISGYTF. The CDR3 DNA is TGCGCCAGCAGCCAAGGGTCAGGGATTAGCGGCTACACCTTC.

This sequence joins TRBV10-3 and TRBJ1-2, with no clear D. Germline V gene data show CDR1 as ENHRY and CDR2 as SYGVKD. CDR3 length: 16 residues. V lost 5 bases, J lost 1 base, and 17 bases lay in between. Here the CDR3 reads CAISPSLPGFNYGYTF. Here the CDR3 DNA reads TGTGCCATCAGTCCCTCTTTGCCGGGGTTTAACTATGGCTACACCTTC.

This sequence joins TRBV10-2 and TRBJ2-1, with 7 bases matching TRBD2. Germline V CDR1 and CDR2: WSHSY, SAAADI. CDR3 size: 16 residues. The V gene end was trimmed by 3 bases and the J gene end by 5 bases; junction bases not matched to a gene: 10. The chain's CDR3 is CASSDGLSGANNEQFF. The CDR3 DNA reads TGCGCCAGCAGTGATGGATTAAGCGGGGCAAACAATGAGCAGTTCTTC.

The V call is TRBV7-2, the J call TRBJ2-7; D unclear. Germline loops: CDR1 SGHTA, CDR2 FQGNSA. V dropped 4 bases and J dropped 2 bases, with 9 bases sitting between them. This CDR3 has 13 amino acids. CDR3: CASSSRPAYEQYF. The CDR3, as DNA: TGTGCCAGCAGCTCCCGTCCAGCCTACGAGCAGTACTTC.

The genes are TRBV5-1 and TRBJ2-1, with 11 nucleotides matching TRBD2. The CDR3 has 18 amino acids. In germline, CDR1 is SGHRS, CDR2 YFSETQ. J was trimmed by 6 bases and V by 1 base; bases with no gene match: 12. The CDR3 DNA reads as TGCGCCAGCAGCTTGTTAGGGCTAGCGGGAGGAGGGATCAATGAGCAGTTCTTC. Translated: CASSLLGLAGGGINEQFF.

CDR3 sequence reads: CASSTTGTGGYEQYF. In DNA form, the CDR3 reads TGTGCCAGTAGTACTACCGGGACAGGGGGATACGAGCAGTACTTC. This rearrangement joins TRBV19 to TRBJ2-7; 11 bases match TRBD1. The CDR3 is 15 amino acids. V shed 4 bases, J shed 4 bases, and the junction held 6 bases outside the gene matches. The germline gives CDR1 LNHDA, CDR2 SQIVND (reference sequence).

The rearrangement links TRBV18 to TRBJ1-5; 8 nucleotides match TRBD1. Trimming took 4 bases from V and 7 from J; bases not matched to a gene: 12. This CDR3 is 16 amino acids long. Germline CDR1 and CDR2: KGHSH and LQKENI. CDR3 nucleotide sequence: TGTGCCAGCTCACTTTTTGGACAGGGCGAAGGACAGCCCCAGCATTTT. Residues: CASSLFGQGEGQPQHF.

In this sample, this clone turned up once. V usage is TRBV7-6 and J usage is TRBJ1-1; 7 bases line up with TRBD1. The CDR3 loop spans 14 amino acids. V was pared by 4 bases and J by 1 base, with 3 bases of the junction left unmatched. In germline, CDR1 is SGHVS, CDR2 FNYEAQ. In DNA form, the CDR3 reads TGTGCCAGCAGCTACAGGGGTGGGAACACTGAAGCTTTCTTT. Amino acid sequence: CASSYRGGNTEAFF.

The chain employs TRBV7-8 and TRBJ1-2; tentatively, D is TRBD1 (5 bases). The germline CDR1 and CDR2 sequences are SGHVS and FQNEAQ. There are 14 residues in the CDR3. Trimming shortened V by 3 bases and J by 4 bases, and 12 bases separated the two germline ends. This CDR3 reads CASSLRDVLYGYTF. The CDR3 bases are TGTGCCAGCAGCTTGCGGGACGTACTCTATGGCTACACCTTC.

This clone was recorded only once. The chain links TRBV5-1 to TRBJ2-1, with D possibly TRBD1 on 6 matching bases. V lost 2 bases and J lost 7, with 16 bases in between. Germline V CDR1 and CDR2: SGHRS, YFSETQ. The CDR3 sequence is 15 residues long. Written as DNA, the CDR3 is TGCGCCAGCAGCTTTAGTCAGGGGTCTCGGAATGAGCAGTTCTTC. Translated, it gives CASSFSQGSRNEQFF.

The chain couples TRBV14 to TRBJ2-7, with 8 bases aligning to TRBD1. After removal of 0 bases from V and 5 bases from J, the junction contained 3 bases not matched to a gene. The germline V gene encodes CDR1 SGHDN and CDR2 FVKESK. This CDR3 has 14 amino acids. The CDR3 is CASSQDPRGHEQYF. DNA for the CDR3: TGTGCCAGCAGCCAAGATCCCAGGGGGCACGAGCAGTACTTC.

The gene calls are TRBV9 and TRBJ1-2, with D uncertain. The CDR3 runs to 15 residues. Trimming took off 3 bases at V and 2 bases at J, with 14 bases between the two ends. Germline assignment: CDR1 SGDLS and CDR2 YYNGEE. CDR3 nucleotides: TGTGCCAGCAGCGAAATCCCGGAAGCGAACTATGGCTACACCTTC. This encodes CASSEIPEANYGYTF.

The chain recombines TRBV5-1 with TRBJ1-1; D uncertain. Germline CDR1 reads SGHRS; CDR2 reads YFSETQ. V lost 2 bases and J 1 base, leaving 9 bases between the germline ends. The CDR3 is 14 residues long. Here the CDR3 DNA reads TGCGCCAGCAGCTTACAGACCTCGAACACTGAAGCTTTCTTT. Amino acid sequence: CASSLQTSNTEAFF.

This clone has only a few counts. The gene calls are TRBV11-2 and TRBJ2-3; D might be TRBD2 (5 bases). The CDR3 contains 13 residues. CDR1 is SGHAT and CDR2 is FQNNGV in the germline V gene. The ends were cut back, 3 bases at V and 3 bases at J, with 7 bases in the middle. CDR3 sequence: CASSLGGTDTQYF. Written as DNA, the CDR3 is TGTGCCAGCAGCTTGGGCGGGACAGATACGCAGTATTTT. Combining the CDR3 with reference TRBV11-2 and TRBJ2-3 gives the whole variable domain EAGVAQSPRYKIIEKRQSVAFWCNPISGHATLYWYQQILGQGPKLLIQFQNNGVVDDSQLPKDRFSAERLKGVDSTLKIQPAKLEDSAVYLCASSLGGTDTQYFGPGTRLTVL.

This clone occurred once. This sequence joins TRBV28 and TRBJ2-7; D is undetermined. This CDR3 comprises 13 residues. Germline-derived CDR1 and CDR2 are MDHEN and SYDVKM. Trimming removed 4 bases at V and 2 bases at J, with 9 bases between. The CDR3 sequence is CASSSLSPYEQYF. The CDR3 region has the DNA TGTGCCAGCAGTTCCCTCAGTCCCTACGAGCAGTACTTC.

This chain joins TRBV27 and TRBJ2-2; possible D gene TRBD1, 6 bases. From germline, CDR1 is MNHEY and CDR2 SMNVEV (reference sequence). The V end was cut by 5 bases, the J end by 5 bases, with 18 bases between. The CDR3 consists of 16 residues. The CDR3, as DNA: TGTGCCAGCAGTACCGGGACACGGCTAGGAACCGGGGAGCTGTTTTTT. Amino acid sequence: CASSTGTRLGTGELFF.

The chain links TRBV30 to TRBJ1-1; D ambiguous. V was cut by 2 bases and J by 8 bases, with 9 bases left in between. Germline V gene lookup returns CDR1 GTSNPN and CDR2 SVGIG (reference sequence). There are 11 residues in the CDR3. The CDR3 loop reads CAWSPQDEAFF. The CDR3 DNA is TGTGCCTGGAGTCCTCAGGACGAAGCTTTCTTT.

The J gene is TRBJ2-4, the V gene TRBV5-1, with 9 positions matching TRBD1. J gave up 7 bases and V 5 bases, and 10 bases lay outside the gene matches. Germline CDR1 reads SGHRS; CDR2 reads YFSETQ. This CDR3 is 15 amino acids long. The CDR3 loop reads CASRPPGQGPNIQYF. The DNA for the CDR3 is TGCGCCAGCAGACCCCCGGGACAGGGTCCGAACATTCAGTACTTC.